What follows are 27 T cell receptor beta chains derived from one specimen sequenced in a study of blood T cell repertoires in COVID-19. Sequenced by immunoSEQ multiplex PCR; TCRdb stores in-frame clones only, minus some. There are approximately 330,000 clones in the sample; about nine tenths occur only once, and about 9.4% lies in the top ten. Sequencing input: PBMCs or T cells enriched from blood (not recorded which). Receptor source: a woman younger than 45 who had recovered from COVID-19.

V gene TRBV28 combines with J gene TRBJ1-6; 7 nucleotides agree with TRBD1. The CDR3 is made up of 17 amino acids. Trimming removed 4 bases from V and 7 bases from J; junction bases left unmatched: 13. The V gene's germline CDR1 is MDHEN and CDR2 SYDVKM. CDR3 residues: CASSWVRKGASNSPLHF. CDR3 sequence (DNA): TGTGCCAGCAGTTGGGTAAGGAAGGGGGCAAGCAATTCACCCCTCCACTTT.

This clone was counted a single time. V gene TRBV5-1 combines with J gene TRBJ1-1; a possible D gene is TRBD1 (6 bases). The length of the CDR3 is 13 residues. Germline V CDR1 and CDR2: SGHRS, YFSETQ. Trimming left V 5 bases short and J 2 bases short, with 10 bases between. This chain's CDR3 is CASSWTVNTEAFF. The CDR3 nucleotides read TGCGCCAGCAGTTGGACAGTAAACACTGAAGCTTTCTTT.

This clone was seen a single time. This chain uses TRBV28 with TRBJ1-5; 7 nucleotides line up with TRBD1. Per the germline V gene, CDR1 is MDHEN and CDR2 is SYDVKM. Germline trimming cut 9 bases from V and 4 bases from J; bases unmatched to any gene: 12. The CDR3 has 15 amino acids. The CDR3 sequence: CASTTGTEINQPQHF. The CDR3 DNA reads as TGTGCCAGTACCACCGGGACAGAAATTAATCAGCCCCAGCATTTT.

The rearrangement uses TRBV3-1 (or the pseudogene TRBV3-2) and TRBJ2-1; 11 positions match TRBD2. J lost 10 bases, V lost 0 bases, and 5 bases had no gene match. This CDR3 is 15 amino acids long. Germline CDR1 LGHDT, CDR2 YNNKEL (reference sequence). The CDR3 DNA reads TGTGCCAGCAGCCAAGAAACTAGCGGGAGACGGGAGCAGTTCTTC. It codes for CASSQETSGRREQFF.

This sequence joins TRBV19 and TRBJ1-2; D not resolved. Germline lookup yields CDR1 LNHDA and CDR2 SQIVND (reference sequence). The CDR3 length is 19 residues. Trimming pared 1 base from V and 4 bases from J, leaving 25 bases between. CDR3 in DNA: TGTGCCAGTAGTATAGCATCGGGAGACTTCCCTCCCTTTATCTATGGCTACACCTTC. Protein product: CASSIASGDFPPFIYGYTF. Full variable domain (missing parts from reference TRBV19 and TRBJ1-2): DGGITQSPKYLFRKEGQNVTLSCEQNLNHDAMYWYRQDPGQGLRLIYYSQIVNDFQKGDIAEGYSVSREKKESFPLTVTSAQKNPTAFYLCASSIASGDFPPFIYGYTFGSGTRLTVV.

The chain uses TRBV30 and TRBJ1-3, with D possibly being TRBD1 (6 bases). This CDR3 spans 13 amino acids. Germline CDR1 GTSNPN, CDR2 SVGIG (reference sequence). Trimming took off 3 bases at V and 0 bases at J, with 6 bases between the two ends. Here the CDR3 reads CAWSRGSGNTIYF. The CDR3 region has the DNA TGTGCCTGGAGCAGGGGCTCTGGAAACACCATATATTTT.

The rearrangement links TRBV6-2 or TRBV6-3 to TRBJ2-3; a weak D match, TRBD2 (5 bases). Germline V gene lookup returns CDR1 MNHEY and CDR2 SVGEGT. The CDR3 has 15 amino acids. V was cut by 6 bases and J by 4 bases, with 17 bases left in between. DNA of the CDR3: TGTGCCAGCAGCAAACTAGGTTCTTGGCCAGATACGCAGTATTTT. Translated: CASSKLGSWPDTQYF.

The chain joins TRBV7-9 to TRBJ1-1; the D gene is possibly TRBD1 (6 bases). Deletions cut 5 bases from V and 5 bases from J, with 15 bases between. Germline assignment: CDR1 SEHNR and CDR2 FQNEAQ (reference sequence). This CDR3 is 14 amino acids long. DNA for the CDR3: TGTGCCAGCAGCCTCGGGACACTGGGAACTGAAGCTTTCTTT. The encoded protein is CASSLGTLGTEAFF.

The rearrangement links TRBV3-1 (or the pseudogene TRBV3-2) to TRBJ1-4, with D perhaps matching TRBD1 (5 bases). The germline gives CDR1 LGHDT, CDR2 YNNKEL (reference sequence). V dropped 0 bases and J dropped 5 bases, with 10 bases sitting between them. This CDR3 is 15 amino acids long. This chain's CDR3 is CASSQEWGGNEKLFF. The CDR3 DNA reads TGTGCCAGCAGCCAAGAATGGGGGGGAAATGAAAAACTGTTTTTT.

The chain combines TRBV7-3 with TRBJ2-1, with 10 bases matching TRBD2. CDR1 and CDR2 (germline): SGHTA, FQGTGA. The CDR3 has 17 amino acids. V was clipped by 5 bases and J by 3 bases; unmatched bases: 10. CDR3 residues: CASSPGPSGSVYNEQFF. CDR3 DNA: TGTGCCAGCAGCCCAGGGCCTAGCGGGAGCGTCTACAATGAGCAGTTCTTC.

The chain couples TRBV28 to TRBJ2-1; tentative D call: TRBD1 (7 bases). Germline V gene data show CDR1 as MDHEN and CDR2 as SYDVKM. The CDR3 contains 15 residues. Trimming pared 3 bases from V and 6 bases from J, leaving 15 bases between. The CDR3 bases are TGTGCCAGCAGTTTCAGGGGGGTATCGGGCAATGAGCAGTTCTTC. Translation: CASSFRGVSGNEQFF.

The chain joins TRBV7-9 to TRBJ1-4; 7 bases agree with TRBD1. This CDR3 is 15 amino acids long. The ends lost 5 bases at V and 5 bases at J; junction bases unmatched: 8. Germline V CDR1 and CDR2: SEHNR, FQNEAQ (reference sequence). This CDR3 reads CASSLRTGVNEKLFF. The CDR3 nucleotides read TGTGCCAGCAGCCTTAGGACAGGAGTAAATGAAAAACTGTTTTTT.

The rearrangement links TRBV7-6 to TRBJ2-2; 14 nucleotides agree with TRBD2. In germline, CDR1 is SGHVS, CDR2 FNYEAQ. Trimming cost V 5 bases and J 5 bases; bases outside gene matches: 10. The CDR3 runs to 18 residues. CDR3 sequence (DNA): TGTGCCAGCAGCCCTACCCAGGGACTAGCGGGAGAAACCGGGGAGCTGTTTTTT. It translates to CASSPTQGLAGETGELFF. Variable domain in full (rest from reference TRBV7-6 and TRBJ2-2): GAGVSQSPRYKVTKRGQDVALRCDPISGHVSLYWYRQALGQGPEFLTYFNYEAQQDKSGLPNDRFSAERPEGSISTLTIQRTEQRDSAMYRCASSPTQGLAGETGELFFGEGSRLTVL.

This clone has just one count. The rearrangement joins TRBV4-1 to TRBJ2-5, with 7 bases lining up with TRBD2. This CDR3 is built from 16 residues. Trimming at V came to 4 bases and at J to 4 bases, leaving 12 bases not matched to a gene. Germline V CDR1 and CDR2: MGHRA, YSYEKL. CDR3 in DNA: TGCGCCAGCAGCCCCTGGGGAGGGAGGGTAGGAGAGACCCAGTACTTC. Its protein product is CASSPWGGRVGETQYF.

The J gene is TRBJ1-4, the V gene TRBV29-1; TRBD1 is a possible D gene (6 bases). Trimming removed 7 bases at V and 3 bases at J, with 12 bases between. Germline loops: CDR1 SQVTM, CDR2 ANQGSEA. The CDR3 is 13 amino acids. This chain's CDR3 is CSAVGHSNEKLFF. The CDR3, as DNA: TGCAGCGCAGTGGGACACTCTAATGAAAAACTGTTTTTT.

The V call is TRBV4-1, the J call TRBJ2-5, with TRBD2 matching 9 bases. Germline V lookup: CDR1 MGHRA, CDR2 YSYEKL. The CDR3 sequence is 15 residues long. V was clipped by 1 base and J by 5 bases; unmatched bases: 5. CDR3 in DNA: TGCGCCAGCAGCCAAGTAGCGGGAGTCTTCGAGACCCAGTACTTC. Translation: CASSQVAGVFETQYF.

This clone was picked up a small number of times. CDR3 amino acids: CASGSLENQPQHF. The CDR3, as DNA: TGTGCCAGCGGGAGCTTGGAAAATCAGCCCCAGCATTTT. The chain carries TRBV3-1 (or the pseudogene TRBV3-2) and TRBJ1-5, with D uncertain. Trimming shortened V by 8 bases and J by 4 bases, and 12 bases separated the two germline ends. This CDR3 region has 13 residues. Germline CDR1 and CDR2: LGHDT and YNNKEL (reference sequence).

This chain connects TRBV19 to TRBJ2-1, with unresolved D. Trimming cost V 3 bases and J 5 bases, with 29 bases left between them. The CDR3 totals 20 residues. The germline V gene has CDR1 LNHDA and CDR2 SQIVND (reference sequence). CDR3 coding DNA: TGTGCCAGTAGTATTTATAGCAAGATTAATTCCCACAAAGGTGACAATGAGCAGTTCTTC. Translated, it gives CASSIYSKINSHKGDNEQFF.

This clone was seen many times. V is TRBV4-3 and J is TRBJ1-5; D is perhaps TRBD1 (6 bases). In germline, CDR1 is LGHNA, CDR2 YSLEER. V was shortened by 0 bases and J by 0 bases, with 12 bases between the two germline ends. This CDR3 spans 17 amino acids. The CDR3 spells CASSQDRRGYSNQPQHF. The CDR3 region has the DNA TGCGCCAGCAGCCAAGATAGAAGGGGGTATAGCAATCAGCCCCAGCATTTT.

This clone has just a few counts. J is TRBJ1-2 and V is TRBV27, with 8 bases matching TRBD1. CDR3 length: 14 residues. V lost 4 bases, J lost 9 bases, and 10 bases stayed unmatched. Germline V lookup: CDR1 MNHEY, CDR2 SMNVEV (reference sequence). The CDR3 DNA follows: TGTGCCAGCAGTTCGACAGGGGCGGCTTGGCGCTACACCTTC. Amino acid sequence: CASSSTGAAWRYTF.

This chain uses TRBV12-3 or TRBV12-4 with TRBJ1-3; D call uncertain. The V gene lost 5 bases and the J gene lost 1 base, with 3 bases spanning the gap. The CDR3 runs 12 residues. The DNA for the CDR3 is TGTGCCAGCAGTCTTTCTGGAAACACCATATATTTT. Protein: CASSLSGNTIYF.

The rearrangement joins TRBV3-1 (or the pseudogene TRBV3-2) to TRBJ2-7; D might be TRBD1 (7 bases). Trimming took 1 base from V and 3 from J, leaving 13 bases between them. Germline CDR1 LGHDT, CDR2 YNNKEL (reference sequence). This CDR3 has 15 residues. The CDR3 protein is CASSQVAGQLYEQYF. The CDR3 DNA reads TGTGCCAGCAGCCAAGTCGCGGGACAGCTCTACGAGCAGTACTTC.

A few counts support this clone. The rearrangement links TRBV20-1 to TRBJ2-1, with a possible D match to TRBD1 (5 bases). The germline V and J ends were trimmed by 3 bases and 7 bases, with 22 bases remaining between them. Germline CDR1 and CDR2: DFQATT and SNEGSKA (reference sequence). This CDR3 region has 16 residues. CDR3 amino acids: CSASPQGRVDVNEQFF. CDR3 nucleotide sequence: TGCAGTGCTAGTCCCCAGGGAAGGGTTGATGTGAATGAGCAGTTCTTC.

The V call is TRBV12-5, the J call TRBJ1-5; D is ambiguous. With 0 bases removed from V and 0 bases from J, the gap between germline ends came to 12 bases. The CDR3 covers 17 residues. CDR1 LGHNT and CDR2 FRNRAP come from the germline V gene. The CDR3 bases are TGTGCTAGTGGTTTGGTGCGGGAGAGTTATAGCAATCAGCCCCAGCATTTT. Amino acid sequence: CASGLVRESYSNQPQHF.

The V call is TRBV29-1, the J call TRBJ1-2; the match to TRBD1 covers 9 bases. This CDR3 spans 13 amino acids. V gave up 7 bases and J gave up 4 bases; unmatched junction bases: 7. Per the germline V gene, CDR1 is SQVTM and CDR2 is ANQGSEA. CDR3 in DNA: TGCAGCGCCTGGACAGGGGTGGGCTATGGCTACACCTTC. Translating it yields CSAWTGVGYGYTF.

The chain carries TRBV7-9 and TRBJ2-7; 13 bases map to TRBD2. The CDR3 is 17 amino acids. Germline V gene data show CDR1 as SEHNR and CDR2 as FQNEAQ (reference sequence). J lost 6 bases, V lost 5 bases, and 13 bases had no gene match. CDR3 in DNA: TGTGCCAGCAGCCTGGGGACTAGCGGGGCCCTCTCAAGCGAGCAGTACTTC. Its protein is CASSLGTSGALSSEQYF. Complete variable domain (other parts from reference TRBV7-9 and TRBJ2-7): DTGVSQNPRHKITKRGQNVTFRCDPISEHNRLYWYRQTLGQGPEFLTYFQNEAQLEKSRLLSDRFSAERPKGSFSTLEIQRTEQGDSAMYLCASSLGTSGALSSEQYFGPGTRLTVT.

The V call is TRBV4-1, the J call TRBJ2-7; 7 bases map to TRBD2. Germline assignment: CDR1 MGHRA and CDR2 YSYEKL. This CDR3 has 16 residues. The V segment lost 3 bases and the J segment 7 bases; nucleotides outside the gene matches: 15. CDR3 amino acids: CASSHPLLSGAGEQYF. The CDR3 DNA reads as TGCGCCAGCAGCCACCCCCTTCTCTCGGGAGCGGGAGAGCAGTACTTC.